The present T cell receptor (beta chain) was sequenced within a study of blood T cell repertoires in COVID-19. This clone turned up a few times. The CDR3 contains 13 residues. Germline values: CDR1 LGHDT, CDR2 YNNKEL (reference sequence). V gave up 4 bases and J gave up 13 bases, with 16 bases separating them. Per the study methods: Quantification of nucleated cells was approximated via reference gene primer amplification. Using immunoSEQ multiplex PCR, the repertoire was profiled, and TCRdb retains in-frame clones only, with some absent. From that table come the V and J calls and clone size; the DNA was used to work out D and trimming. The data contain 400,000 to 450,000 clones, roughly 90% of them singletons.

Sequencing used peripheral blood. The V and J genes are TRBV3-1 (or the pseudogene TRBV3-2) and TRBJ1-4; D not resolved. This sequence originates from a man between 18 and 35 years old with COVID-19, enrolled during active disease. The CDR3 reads CASSRERGRRLFF. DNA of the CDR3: TGTGCCAGCAGCCGAGAGAGAGGGCGGAGACTGTTTTTT.